These T cell receptor beta chains were read from a single sample in a study of T cell changes during pregnancy in multiple sclerosis. Using immunoSEQ multiplex PCR, the repertoire was profiled, and TCRdb retains in-frame clones only, with some absent. The table records tens of thousands of clones, approximately 96% of them present only once. The source material was CD8+ T cells from peripheral blood mononuclear cells, sampled after pregnancy. The receptors come from a female donor with multiple sclerosis, enrolled in a pregnancy study. Both conserved end residues are part of each CDR3. Each record gives: clone size, D gene, V gene, J gene, CDR3 protein, CDR3 DNA. The D gene is left open where the match is weak. Size is stated for part of the rows, as once, few or many counts, or as a class when the clone is expanded.

clone size: once; D gene: .; V gene: TRBV11-3; J gene: TRBJ2-7; CDR3 protein: CASSSNEVYEQYF; CDR3 DNA: TGTGCCAGCAGCTCTAATGAGGTTTACGAGCAGTACTTC
clone size: .; D gene: TRBD2; V gene: TRBV14; J gene: TRBJ2-3; CDR3 protein: CASSQDTGGAGDTQYF; CDR3 DNA: TGTGCCAGCAGCCAAGATACGGGAGGAGCGGGAGATACGCAGTATTTT
clone size: .; D gene: .; V gene: TRBV5-1; J gene: TRBJ2-3; CDR3 protein: CASSSLAMADTQYF; CDR3 DNA: TGCGCCAGCAGCTCGCTAGCGATGGCAGATACGCAGTATTTT
clone size: .; D gene: TRBD1; V gene: TRBV27; J gene: TRBJ2-7; CDR3 protein: CASTSSRGPSYEQYF; CDR3 DNA: TGTGCCAGCACTTCCAGTAGGGGGCCCTCCTACGAGCAGTACTTC
clone size: .; D gene: TRBD1; V gene: TRBV7-7; J gene: TRBJ2-1; CDR3 protein: CASSPGTGEQFF; CDR3 DNA: TGTGCTAGCAGCCCTGGGACAGGTGAGCAGTTCTTC
clone size: .; D gene: .; V gene: TRBV10-3; J gene: TRBJ2-7; CDR3 protein: CAISGTPTGEGVF; CDR3 DNA: TGTGCCATCAGTGGCACCCCGACAGGGGAGGGAGTCTTC
clone size: .; D gene: TRBD1; V gene: TRBV5-5; J gene: TRBJ2-7; CDR3 protein: CASSSGTGNLWEQYF; CDR3 DNA: TGTGCCAGCAGCTCCGGGACAGGGAATCTTTGGGAGCAGTACTTC
clone size: .; D gene: TRBD2; V gene: TRBV10-3; J gene: TRBJ2-1; CDR3 protein: CAISGGSGDYNEQFF; CDR3 DNA: TGTGCCATCAGTGGGGGTAGCGGGGACTACAATGAGCAGTTCTTC
clone size: .; D gene: TRBD2; V gene: TRBV7-9; J gene: TRBJ2-3; CDR3 protein: CASSSDSGLAGGPADTQYF; CDR3 DNA: TGTGCCAGCAGCTCCGATTCGGGACTAGCGGGAGGGCCTGCAGATACGCAGTATTTT
clone size: .; D gene: TRBD1; V gene: TRBV27; J gene: TRBJ2-4; CDR3 protein: CASSRQGLAKNIQYF; CDR3 DNA: TGTGCCAGCAGCAGACAGGGGTTAGCCAAAAACATTCAGTACTTC
clone size: .; D gene: .; V gene: TRBV15; J gene: TRBJ2-1; CDR3 protein: CATSRGQGGSYNEQFF; CDR3 DNA: TGTGCCACCAGCAGAGGGCAGGGGGGCTCCTACAATGAGCAGTTCTTC
clone size: .; D gene: TRBD1; V gene: TRBV7-8; J gene: TRBJ1-5; CDR3 protein: CASSPSGRGINQPQHF; CDR3 DNA: TGTGCCAGCAGCCCGAGCGGCAGGGGGATCAATCAGCCCCAGCATTTT
clone size: .; D gene: .; V gene: TRBV19; J gene: TRBJ2-3; CDR3 protein: CASSIIGADTQYF; CDR3 DNA: TGTGCCAGTAGTATAATAGGGGCAGATACGCAGTATTTT
clone size: .; D gene: TRBD1; V gene: TRBV27; J gene: TRBJ2-5; CDR3 protein: CASRGTALQETQYF; CDR3 DNA: TGTGCCAGCAGGGGGACAGCCCTACAAGAGACCCAGTACTTC
clone size: .; D gene: TRBD2; V gene: TRBV7-6; J gene: TRBJ2-7; CDR3 protein: CASTSSGTGEQYF; CDR3 DNA: TGTGCCAGCACCTCAAGCGGGACGGGGGAGCAGTACTTC
clone size: .; D gene: TRBD1; V gene: TRBV7-9; J gene: TRBJ2-1; CDR3 protein: CASSPIYGDRGRWNEQFF; CDR3 DNA: TGTGCCAGCAGCCCAATATATGGGGACAGGGGGCGATGGAATGAGCAGTTCTTC
clone size: .; D gene: .; V gene: TRBV7-3; J gene: TRBJ1-1; CDR3 protein: CASSLTSGTENTEAFF; CDR3 DNA: TGTGCCAGCAGCTTAACGTCGGGAACAGAGAACACTGAAGCTTTCTTT
clone size: .; D gene: TRBD1; V gene: TRBV2; J gene: TRBJ2-1; CDR3 protein: CASSEVGTGEGEQFF; CDR3 DNA: TGTGCCAGCAGTGAAGTGGGGACAGGGGAAGGTGAGCAGTTCTTC
clone size: .; D gene: .; V gene: TRBV11-2; J gene: TRBJ2-4; CDR3 protein: CASSSLSVGALAKNIQYF; CDR3 DNA: TGTGCCAGCAGCTCCCTCTCTGTGGGAGCGCTAGCCAAAAACATTCAGTACTTC
clone size: once; D gene: .; V gene: TRBV5-4; J gene: TRBJ2-6; CDR3 protein: CASSLEGRGSSGANVLTF; CDR3 DNA: TGTGCCAGCAGCTTGGAAGGTCGGGGGAGCTCTGGGGCCAACGTCCTGACTTTC
clone size: .; D gene: .; V gene: TRBV28; J gene: TRBJ2-7; CDR3 protein: CASRDWNYEQYF; CDR3 DNA: TGTGCCAGCCGGGACTGGAACTACGAGCAGTACTTC
clone size: .; D gene: .; V gene: TRBV4-1; J gene: TRBJ2-7; CDR3 protein: CASSQDLGQTYEQYF; CDR3 DNA: TGCGCCAGCAGCCAAGATCTGGGCCAGACCTACGAGCAGTACTTC
clone size: .; D gene: .; V gene: TRBV1; J gene: TRBJ1-5; CDR3 protein: CTSSQDGGCTKRQPQHF; CDR3 DNA: TGCACCAGCAGCCAAGATGGGGGGTGTACCAAGAGACAGCCCCAGCATTTT
clone size: .; D gene: TRBD2; V gene: TRBV29-1; J gene: TRBJ2-7; CDR3 protein: CSASGAGVYEQYF; CDR3 DNA: TGCAGCGCATCCGGGGCGGGGGTCTACGAGCAGTACTTC
clone size: .; D gene: TRBD2; V gene: TRBV29-1; J gene: TRBJ2-7; CDR3 protein: CSVIAGGPVEQYF; CDR3 DNA: TGCAGCGTCATAGCGGGAGGGCCGGTCGAGCAGTACTTC
clone size: .; D gene: .; V gene: TRBV7-8; J gene: TRBJ2-1; CDR3 protein: CASSLQNNEQFF; CDR3 DNA: TGTGCCAGCAGCTTACAGAACAATGAGCAGTTCTTC
clone size: .; D gene: .; V gene: TRBV6-4; J gene: TRBJ1-5; CDR3 protein: CASSDSEDSGPPNQPQHF; CDR3 DNA: TGTGCCAGCAGTGACTCTGAGGACAGCGGCCCCCCTAATCAGCCCCAGCATTTT
clone size: few; D gene: .; V gene: TRBV19; J gene: TRBJ2-2; CDR3 protein: CASSFGPFGGTGELFF; CDR3 DNA: TGTGCCAGTAGTTTCGGTCCCTTCGGAGGTACCGGGGAGCTGTTTTTT
clone size: .; D gene: TRBD1; V gene: TRBV6-5; J gene: TRBJ1-1; CDR3 protein: CASSRQGLNTEAFF; CDR3 DNA: TGTGCCAGCAGTCGACAGGGGCTAAACACTGAAGCTTTCTTT
clone size: .; D gene: .; V gene: TRBV28; J gene: TRBJ1-2; CDR3 protein: CASRSQTEIYGYTF; CDR3 DNA: TGTGCCAGCAGGAGTCAAACAGAGATCTATGGCTACACCTTC
clone size: .; D gene: .; V gene: TRBV5-4; J gene: TRBJ2-3; CDR3 protein: CASSSLTAITDTQYF; CDR3 DNA: TGTGCCAGCAGCTCACTGACAGCTATCACAGATACGCAGTATTTT
clone size: .; D gene: .; V gene: TRBV5-5; J gene: TRBJ2-7; CDR3 protein: CASSLALEQYF; CDR3 DNA: TGTGCCAGCAGCTTAGCACTCGAGCAGTACTTC
clone size: .; D gene: TRBD2; V gene: TRBV7-9; J gene: TRBJ2-7; CDR3 protein: CASSLAGGNSYEQYF; CDR3 DNA: TGTGCCAGCAGCCTAGCGGGAGGGAATTCCTACGAGCAGTACTTC
clone size: .; D gene: TRBD1; V gene: TRBV27; J gene: TRBJ2-7; CDR3 protein: CASSPGTGAEQYF; CDR3 DNA: TGTGCCAGCAGTCCCGGGACAGGGGCCGAGCAGTACTTC
clone size: .; D gene: TRBD1; V gene: TRBV5-4; J gene: TRBJ1-2; CDR3 protein: CASTLMNRGLDGYTF; CDR3 DNA: TGTGCCAGCACCCTTATGAACAGGGGGTTGGATGGCTACACCTTC
clone size: .; D gene: .; V gene: TRBV7-9; J gene: TRBJ2-3; CDR3 protein: CASSSGLYTQYF; CDR3 DNA: TGTGCCAGCAGCTCGGGACTCTATACGCAGTATTTT
clone size: .; D gene: TRBD1; V gene: TRBV7-9; J gene: TRBJ2-2; CDR3 protein: CASSSRDRGLSNTGELFF; CDR3 DNA: TGTGCCAGCAGCTCCCGGGACAGGGGCCTCTCGAACACCGGGGAGCTGTTTTTT
clone size: .; D gene: TRBD2; V gene: TRBV5-5; J gene: TRBJ2-7; CDR3 protein: CASSLGAPGGRYEQYF; CDR3 DNA: TGTGCCAGCAGCTTGGGAGCACCGGGAGGGCGATACGAGCAGTACTTC
clone size: .; D gene: .; V gene: TRBV28; J gene: TRBJ2-3; CDR3 protein: CASVKRDTQYF; CDR3 DNA: TGTGCCAGCGTCAAGAGAGATACGCAGTATTTT
clone size: .; D gene: TRBD2; V gene: TRBV7-8; J gene: TRBJ2-3; CDR3 protein: CASSPSGRAPDTQYF; CDR3 DNA: TGTGCCAGCAGCCCTAGCGGGAGGGCCCCAGATACGCAGTATTTT
clone size: .; D gene: TRBD1; V gene: TRBV7-9; J gene: TRBJ2-5; CDR3 protein: CASSLVTGGIQETQYF; CDR3 DNA: TGTGCCAGCAGCTTAGTAACAGGGGGGATCCAAGAGACCCAGTACTTC